This T cell receptor beta chain was obtained from a study of shared clonotypes between healthy human individuals. The CDR3 length is 19 residues. The repertoire was sequenced with immunoSEQ multiplex PCR; TCRdb's copy has only in-frame clones and lacks some. The sample holds about half a million clones, approximately 78% seen once. The origin of this receptor is a woman aged 40 to 50 in good health. Some clones in this sample may be carry-over from other donors' samples. The chain joins TRBV21-1 to TRBJ2-1; the table's D call, TRBD2, has no DNA check behind it. TRBV21-1 is annotated as a pseudogene. Sequencing input: PBMCs. Here the CDR3 reads CASSKSWASGRWVYNEQFF. DNA for the CDR3: TGTGCCAGCAGCAAGTCATGGGCTAGCGGGAGGTGGGTGTACAATGAGCAGTTCTTC.